The 17 T cell receptor beta chains presented below share a single source sample, sequenced in a study of blood T cell repertoires in COVID-19. Clones were sequenced by immunoSEQ multiplex PCR, and TCRdb holds only the in-frame ones, with some missing. This repertoire shows fewer than 250,000 clones, approximately 91% found once; its top ten account for around 6.9%. The sequenced sample consisted of peripheral blood. These receptors came from a man aged 55 to 70 who had recovered from COVID-19.

This chain links TRBV5-1 with TRBJ2-7, with a possible D match to TRBD1 (5 bases). Per germline, CDR1 SGHRS and CDR2 YFSETQ. The CDR3 contains 13 residues. Trimming took off 2 bases at V and 3 bases at J, with 9 bases between the two ends. CDR3: CASSLGHGYEQYF. CDR3 in DNA: TGCGCCAGCAGCTTAGGACACGGCTACGAGCAGTACTTC.

In its sample, this clone was seen once. The J gene is TRBJ2-2, the V gene TRBV30; 7 bases agree with TRBD2. This CDR3 is 16 amino acids long. J lost 4 bases, V lost 2 bases, and 10 bases had no gene match. Germline CDR1 reads GTSNPN; CDR2 reads SVGIG (reference sequence). The chain's CDR3 is CAWSSGGSLSTGELFF. CDR3 sequence (DNA): TGTGCCTGGAGTTCTGGCGGGAGTCTTAGCACCGGGGAGCTGTTTTTT. Filled out from reference TRBV30 and TRBJ2-2, the complete variable domain reads SQTIHQWPATLVQPVGSPLSLECTVEGTSNPNLYWYRQAAGRGLQLLFYSVGIGQISSEVPQNLSASRPQDRQFILSSKKLLLSDSGFYLCAWSSGGSLSTGELFFGEGSRLTVL.

The chain joins TRBV28 to TRBJ1-3; D is undetermined. This CDR3 has 16 residues. The germline gives CDR1 MDHEN, CDR2 SYDVKM. Trimming pared 2 bases from V and 2 bases from J, leaving 13 bases between. In DNA, the CDR3 is TGTGCCAGCAGTTTACCCACCCTGAGCCCTGGAAACACCATATATTTT. This sequence encodes CASSLPTLSPGNTIYF.

Concerning this clone: Because the CDR3's place on the DNA is in doubt, the DNA is left out and the CDR3 is given as listed by TCRdb. V usage is TRBV27 and J usage is TRBJ1-2; the table calls TRBD1, which could not be checked here. The germline gives CDR1 MNHEY, CDR2 SMNVEV (reference sequence). With termini counted, the CDR3 has 13 amino acids. The CDR3 sequence is CASSFGTGSNCTF.

V gene TRBV4-2 combines with J gene TRBJ1-2, with D possibly being TRBD1 (6 bases). Germline V gene lookup returns CDR1 LGHNA and CDR2 YNFKEQ. V lost 0 bases, J lost 2 bases, and 13 bases lay in between. There are 16 residues in the CDR3. CDR3 DNA: TGTGCCAGCAGCCAAGACCCGACAGGTTTAAACTATGGCTACACCTTC. Its translation is CASSQDPTGLNYGYTF.

The chain combines TRBV3-1 (or the pseudogene TRBV3-2) with TRBJ1-5; D is possibly TRBD1 (5 bases). The CDR3 loop spans 14 amino acids. V lost 2 bases and J lost 2, with 7 bases in between. The V gene's germline CDR1 is LGHDT and CDR2 YNNKEL (reference sequence). Here the CDR3 DNA reads TGTGCCAGCAGCCAACCAGGGCGCAATCAGCCCCAGCATTTT. Translated: CASSQPGRNQPQHF.

V and J are TRBV19 and TRBJ2-5; 7 positions match TRBD1. The CDR3 length is 15 residues. Germline V lookup: CDR1 LNHDA, CDR2 SQIVND (reference sequence). V trimming: 4 bases; J trimming: 4 bases; junction bases outside the gene matches: 9. This CDR3 reads CASSTRQGTAETQYF. DNA of the CDR3: TGTGCCAGTAGTACCCGACAGGGAACAGCAGAGACCCAGTACTTC.

This chain connects TRBV19 to TRBJ2-3; D is possibly TRBD1 (6 bases). This CDR3 is built from 14 residues. V was pared by 10 bases and J by 6 bases, with 20 bases between. Germline CDR1 is LNHDA and CDR2 is SQIVND (reference sequence). The CDR3 sequence: CATWAVGRGDTQYF. The DNA for the CDR3 is TGTGCCACCTGGGCGGTCGGCAGGGGCGATACGCAGTATTTT.

This rearrangement joins TRBV14 to TRBJ2-1, with TRBD2 identical over 9 bases. The CDR3 sequence is 16 residues long. The germline gives CDR1 SGHDN, CDR2 FVKESK. V gave up 4 bases and J gave up 2 bases; unmatched junction bases: 6. In DNA form, the CDR3 reads TGTGCCAGCAGCCTATCGACTAGCGGAACCTACAATGAGCAGTTCTTC. Its protein is CASSLSTSGTYNEQFF.

The chain recombines TRBV11-3 with TRBJ2-1; 7 nucleotides match TRBD1. CDR3 length: 15 amino acids. Germline values: CDR1 SGHNT, CDR2 YENEEA. Trimming at V came to 7 bases and at J to 5 bases, leaving 11 bases not matched to a gene. The CDR3: CASTRRGGQNNEQFF. The CDR3 coding sequence is TGTGCCAGCACCCGGAGAGGGGGACAGAACAATGAGCAGTTCTTC. Together with reference TRBV11-3 and TRBJ2-1, the CDR3 gives the full variable domain: EAGVVQSPRYKIIEKKQPVAFWCNPISGHNTLYWYLQNLGQGPELLIRYENEEAVDDSQLPKDRFSAERLKGVDSTLKIQPAELGDSAVYLCASTRRGGQNNEQFFGPGTRLTVL.

This clone occurred a few times. The V gene is TRBV30, the J gene TRBJ2-7; TRBD2 is a possible D gene (5 bases). This CDR3 contains 12 residues. V lost 8 bases and J lost 1, with 12 bases in between. Germline V gene sequence: CDR1 GTSNPN, CDR2 SVGIG (reference sequence). The DNA of the CDR3 is TGTGCCGTGGACTCCGGATCCTACGAGCAGTACTTC. This encodes CAVDSGSYEQYF.

The chain's CDR3 is CASSGTGDRSYQPQHF. The CDR3, as DNA: TGTGCCAGCAGTGGCACAGGGGACAGAAGCTATCAGCCCCAGCATTTT. The chain uses TRBV6-1 and TRBJ1-5, with TRBD1 identical over 7 bases. Germline V gene sequence: CDR1 MNHNS, CDR2 SASEGT. The junction had 11 bases not matched to a gene; V was cut back by 4 bases and J by 5 bases. This CDR3 spans 16 amino acids.

This chain links TRBV24-1 with TRBJ2-3, with TRBD1 identical over 9 bases. Germline V gene sequence: CDR1 KGHDR, CDR2 SFDVKD. The ends lost 3 bases at V and 3 bases at J; junction bases unmatched: 6. The CDR3 runs 16 residues. The CDR3 reads CATSDGTGLITDTQYF. The CDR3, as DNA: TGTGCCACCAGTGATGGGACAGGGTTGATAACAGATACGCAGTATTTT.

This clone appeared once. The CDR3 loop is CASSSQPTGGAGTNTQYF. The CDR3 nucleotides are TGTGCCAGCAGCTCGCAACCAACCGGGGGGGCCGGGACAAATACGCAGTATTTT. The V call is TRBV7-8, the J call TRBJ2-3; 8 bases align to TRBD2. The CDR3 extends over 18 amino acids. The V segment lost 4 bases and the J segment 7 bases; nucleotides outside the gene matches: 19. Germline values: CDR1 SGHVS, CDR2 FQNEAQ.

The genes are TRBV21-1 and TRBJ2-7; TRBD2, as called in the table, went unchecked against the DNA. TRBV21-1 represents a pseudogene. This CDR3 has 17 amino acids. This CDR3 is CASSPWTSGGSSYEQYF. CDR3 nucleotide sequence: TGTGCCAGCAGCCCTTGGACTAGCGGGGGGAGCTCCTACGAGCAGTACTTC.

The CDR3 protein is CASSLSAGDVYEQYF. In DNA form, the CDR3 reads TGTGCCAGCAGCTTATCAGCGGGGGATGTTTACGAGCAGTACTTC. The chain is built from TRBV11-2 and TRBJ2-7, with 8 bases aligning to TRBD2. Germline V gene lookup returns CDR1 SGHAT and CDR2 FQNNGV. CDR3 length equals 15 residues. The V segment lost 2 bases and the J segment 4 bases; nucleotides outside the gene matches: 7.

V usage is TRBV4-1 and J usage is TRBJ1-2; possibly TRBD1 for D (6 bases). CDR3 length: 16 residues. Per the germline V gene, CDR1 is MGHRA and CDR2 is YSYEKL. V shed 4 bases and J shed 1 base, with 16 bases lying between them. In DNA, the CDR3 is TGCGCCAGCAGCCTCGACAGGTCCCCAATTAACTATGGCTACACCTTC. Protein: CASSLDRSPINYGYTF.